This entry is about one T cell receptor (beta chain). Germline CDR1 and CDR2: MNHEY and SVGAGI. This CDR3 contains 15 residues. Trimming took off 5 bases at V and 0 bases at J, with 14 bases between the two ends. Profiled with immunoSEQ multiplex PCR; TCRdb holds only in-frame clones, not every one. In the table there are 120,000 to 150,000 clones, about 80% of which are singletons. This record belongs to a study of blood T cell repertoires in COVID-19. The overall study: Some COVID-19 samples were acute and others convalescent; all came from the United States, Italy and Spain.

Material for sequencing was peripheral blood. The J gene is TRBJ2-7, the V gene TRBV6-5; D possibly corresponds to TRBD1 (6 bases). The TCR was taken from a human donor in a cohort sampled during active COVID-19. The CDR3 here is CASSRSAGVSYEQYF. DNA of the CDR3: TGTGCCAGCAGTCGCTCCGCAGGGGTCTCCTACGAGCAGTACTTC.